This entry is about one TCR beta chain. V lost 6 bases to trimming and J lost 7 bases; unmatched junction nucleotides: 20. The CDR3 length is 18 residues. CDR1 MNHEY and CDR2 SMNVEV come from the germline V gene (reference sequence). This record belongs to a study of cytomegalovirus exposure and HLA in healthy donors. Method: immunoSEQ multiplex PCR; TCRdb's copy keeps in-frame clones and lacks some. The data contain roughly 150,000 clones, around 96% of them seen just once; the ten biggest clones take up 0.89%. This TCR derives from a young woman in good health and CMV-seronegative. Sequencing used PBMCs. The chain has TRBV27 and TRBJ1-2; TRBD1 matches at 10 bases. CDR3 amino acids: CASRRKPRDRGEQGGYTF. The CDR3 nucleotides read TGTGCCAGCAGACGAAAACCCCGGGACAGGGGCGAACAGGGTGGCTACACCTTC.